This TCR beta chain came from a study of shared clonotypes between healthy human individuals. Overall study results and limits: Rarefaction curves obtained for sorted subsets showed sequencing incomplete despite large depth.

Researchers partitioned CD4+ cells into CD45RA+ naive and CD45RA-negative memory subsets. Measured with immunoSEQ multiplex PCR; TCRdb has only the in-frame clones, and not every one. The table has over 850,000 clones, approximately 80% seen once. Remarks on this clone: What it binds is not known.

The sequencing sample was made of memory CD4+ T cells from PBMCs. Subset indicated: CD45RA-negative fraction. This receptor was obtained from a man younger than 35 in good health. Some clones in this sample may be carry-over from other donors' samples.

The CDR3 region is CASSEMTDMSSYEQYF. For the CDR3, the DNA is TGTGCCAGCAGTGAAATGACAGATATGAGCTCCTACGAGCAGTACTTC. This chain connects TRBV2 to TRBJ2-7; tentative D call: TRBD1 (5 bases). The CDR3 runs to 16 residues. Trimming shortened V by 2 bases and J by 0 bases, and 14 bases separated the two germline ends. Germline CDR1 reads SNHLY; CDR2 reads FYNNEI.